A single sample gave rise to the 7 T cell receptor beta chains below, sequenced in a study of tissue T cells after allogeneic stem cell transplantation. Here immunoSEQ multiplex PCR was the method, and the copy in TCRdb shows in-frame clones only, minus some. The sample records about 22,000 clones, approximately 77% being singletons. Sequences were obtained from spleen. The receptor source for this set is a female BALB/c mouse in good health. The MHC haplotype of this mouse line is H2-d.

A single count supports this clone. A read error may produce the germline difference seen at one junction end. The genes are named according to mouse. The sequenced fragment ends 1 residue before the CDR3 boundary, so the rest is inferred from the germline J gene. This chain connects TRBV13-1 to TRBJ2-7; 7 bases are a match to TRBD1. Germline lookup yields CDR1 NSHNY and CDR2 SYGAGN. This CDR3 has 13 residues. The CDR3 sequence is CASGEGTDYEQYF. The sequenced CDR3 bases are TGTGCCAGCGGTGAGGGGACAGACTATGAACAGTAC.

Comments on this clone: These gene names are mouse names. The observed sequence ends 1 residue before the CDR3 terminus, with the missing tail filled in from the germline J gene. V is TRBV19 and J is TRBJ2-4, with D possibly TRBD2 on 5 matching bases. This CDR3 contains 14 residues. CDR1 is FNHDT, CDR2 SITEND, per germline (reference sequence). Trimming pared 5 bases from V and 0 bases from J, leaving 10 bases between. The CDR3 DNA, read in part, is TGTGCCAGCAGCCCCTACTGGAGTCAAAACACCTTGTAC. This encodes CASSPYWSQNTLY. The whole CDR3 is CASSPYWSQNTLYF.

Notes on this clone: Gene and germline names: mouse. Read sequence stops 1 residue before the CDR3 end, and the germline J gene provides the missing end. The chain uses TRBV13-1 and TRBJ1-5; TRBD1 matches at 10 bases. In germline, CDR1 is NSHNY, CDR2 SYGAGN. The CDR3 length is 13 residues. V was clipped by 9 bases and J by 2 bases; unmatched bases: 2. The CDR3 bases that were read are TGTGCCACCGGGACAGGGGACAACCAGGCTCCGCTT. This gives the protein CATGTGDNQAPL. The CDR3 in its entirety is CATGTGDNQAPLF.

Remarks on this clone: Mouse germline and gene names are used. The observed sequence ends 1 residue before the CDR3 terminus, with the missing tail filled in from the germline J gene. This chain links TRBV13-2 with TRBJ2-3, with 9 bases matching TRBD2. With V trimmed by 1 base and J by 1 base, 4 bases remained unmatched. Per the germline V gene, CDR1 is NNHNN and CDR2 is SYGAGS (reference sequence). CDR3 size: 16 residues. The chain's CDR3 is CASGDPTGGGAETLYF. CDR3 bases read: TGTGCCAGCGGTGATCCGACTGGGGGAGGTGCAGAAACGCTGTAT.

Remarks on this clone: Mouse germline and gene names are used. The read stops 1 residue short of the end of the CDR3; the missing end is completed from the germline J gene. The J gene is TRBJ2-1, the V gene TRBV17; D remains ambiguous. The germline V gene has CDR1 MNHDT and CDR2 YYDKIL. This CDR3 has 13 amino acids. Trimming pared 4 bases from V and 3 bases from J, leaving 7 bases between. CDR3 DNA, as far as it was read: TGTGCTAGCAGTACCGGGAGCTATGCTGAGCAGTTC. Translated, it gives CASSTGSYAEQF. The entire CDR3 protein reads CASSTGSYAEQFF.

With regard to this clone: Each gene name is a mouse one. The CDR3 end falls 1 residue outside the read, so it is completed with the germline J gene. This chain links TRBV13-2 with TRBJ1-3; D might be TRBD1 (5 bases). Per germline, CDR1 NNHNN and CDR2 SYGAGS (reference sequence). This CDR3 contains 13 residues. V gave up 3 bases and J gave up 2 bases, with 6 bases separating them. Incomplete CDR3 DNA: TGTGCCAGCGGTGGGGGGGCTGGAAATACGCTCTAT. Amino acid sequence: CASGGGAGNTLY. The full CDR3 is CASGGGAGNTLYF.

For this clone: Mouse gene names apply. The CDR3 end lies 1 residue beyond the end of the read and is filled in from the germline J gene. This chain connects TRBV4 to TRBJ2-4; D not resolved. CDR3 length: 14 residues. V gave up 3 bases and J gave up 3 bases, with 10 bases separating them. The germline V gene encodes CDR1 LGHDT and CDR2 YNNKQL (reference sequence). CDR3 bases read: TGTGCCAGCAGCTACTCGGGGAGACAAAACACCTTGTAC. Its protein is CASSYSGRQNTLY. From start to end, the CDR3 is CASSYSGRQNTLYF.